The subject of this entry is one TCR beta chain. This clonotype was found many times. Its antigen is currently not known. Per-nucleotide qualities are absent, and no much larger clonotype sits a single base away. This sample is part of a study of response to subunit inactivated influenza vaccine (dated by TCRdb to about 2018). For the study in its entirety: To follow how T cells responded to a trivalent subunit inactivated influenza vaccine, the researchers relied on deep quantitative profiling of the T cell receptor repertoire. Summary of the overall study and its limitations: The authors suggested that each seasonal influenza vaccination may recruit only a limited number of new T cells.

Trimming at the junction amounts to 5 bases on V and 4 bases on J, and the germline ends lie 12 bases apart. The germline V gene (reference sequence) gives CDR1 as DFQATT and CDR2 as SNEGSKA. The CDR3 holds 13 amino acids from the cysteine to the phenylalanine. Only CDR3 DNA is held: 39 bases, read in frame from base 1. The receptor library was made with RT-PCR. Sequencing used an Illumina HiSeq 2500. Starting from the raw public reads, TCRdb applied fastp trimming at Q25, assembled clones with MiXCR and retained in-frame beta chains. Identical CDR3 protein sequences are pooled into one entry, listed with their most common genes and DNA. This sample is represented by some 480,000 distinct CDR3 sequences; 11% of them were singletons. The biggest ten clones account for approximately 12% of the sample. This specimen's time point label, per the study, means: approximately 40 days after influenza vaccine administration.

This sequence uses TRBV20-1 and TRBJ2-1; the D region possibly corresponds to TRBD2 (6 bases align). The receptor's source is a man aged 45 to 65 who received an inactivated influenza vaccine. Donor details come from another sample of the same person, matched by shared clones. The sample in question was PBMCs from blood, obtained 35 to 45 days after vaccination. The nucleotide sequence is given as TGCAGTGCTGGGAGGACTGGATACAATGAGCAGTTCTTC. This yields the protein CSAGRTGYNEQFF.